This TCR beta chain was captured in a study of blood T cell repertoires in COVID-19. The data were produced by immunoSEQ multiplex PCR, yet TCRdb's version contains in-frame clones alone and is incomplete. This table holds over 150,000 clones, more than 90% found once. The V segment lost 6 bases and the J segment 1 base; nucleotides outside the gene matches: 3. Germline V CDR1 and CDR2: SGHTA, FQGTGA. The CDR3 extends over 14 amino acids. This rearrangement joins TRBV7-3 to TRBJ2-3; 8 bases fit TRBD1. This receptor was obtained from a man aged 45-60 years with acute or convalescent COVID-19. The sample comprised peripheral blood. The CDR3 here is CASRQGAGTDTQYF. The CDR3 DNA reads as TGTGCCAGCAGGCAGGGGGCCGGCACAGATACGCAGTATTTT.